This TCR beta chain appears in the sequencing data of a study of cytomegalovirus exposure and HLA in healthy donors. On the study more broadly: In an early release, HLA-typed donors contributed 77 million or so unique TCR sequences. General study points: With later analysis, a missense DCLRE1C variant became linked to TCR beta V- and J-gene trimming. It was 150 or so TCR beta chains that were listed as cytomegalovirus-associated. In a later analysis, common viral pathogens appeared linked to several of the most significant clusters.

Both 60 Vbeta primers and 13 Jbeta primers went into the PCR. Method: immunoSEQ multiplex PCR; TCRdb's copy keeps in-frame clones and lacks some. The sample contains some 150,000 clones, approximately 79% of which appear only once. In the case of this clone: The antigen is not known. At one end, the junction sequence differs from germline, possibly due to a read error.

Germline V CDR1 and CDR2: SGHRS, YFSETQ. The CDR3 covers 12 residues. Sequencing was performed on PBMCs. This TCR derives from a woman aged 40 to 50 in good health and CMV-seropositive. The rearrangement joins TRBV5-1 to TRBJ2-1; D is ambiguous. The CDR3 coding sequence is TGCGCCAGCAGCTTGGATGGCGGTACCCTTGTCTTC. Protein sequence: CASSLDGGTLVF.